These 25 T cell receptor beta chains originate from one sample sequenced in a study of blood T cell repertoires in COVID-19. Sequencing used immunoSEQ multiplex PCR; TCRdb keeps in-frame clones, though not all of them. The sample includes over 250,000 clones, around 90% of them seen just once. The sequenced sample consisted of peripheral blood. All receptors derive from a woman in her twenties or thirties with acute or convalescent COVID-19.

This chain's CDR3 is CASSQRLGTDPKPQHF. DNA of the CDR3: TGTGCCAGTAGTCAACGGCTCGGGACAGACCCTAAGCCCCAGCATTTT. The V call is TRBV19, the J call TRBJ1-5, with 7 bases identical to TRBD1. Germline lookup yields CDR1 LNHDA and CDR2 SQIVND (reference sequence). This CDR3 is 16 amino acids long. With 5 bases clipped from V and 8 bases from J, the junction kept 15 bases outside the gene matches.

This chain joins TRBV19 and TRBJ2-7; D not resolved. V was cut by 2 bases and J by 1 base, with 9 bases left in between. Germline values: CDR1 LNHDA, CDR2 SQIVND (reference sequence). The length of the CDR3 is 14 residues. This CDR3 reads CASSISQISYEQYF. The CDR3 coding sequence is TGTGCCAGTAGTATATCACAGATATCCTACGAGCAGTACTTC.

This clone appeared a few times. The V call is TRBV19, the J call TRBJ2-2; D gene uncertain. V lost 4 bases to trimming and J lost 2 bases, with 5 bases between them. The CDR3 has 13 residues. Germline V gene sequence: CDR1 LNHDA, CDR2 SQIVND (reference sequence). CDR3 coding DNA: TGTGCCAGTAGTACTATTAACACCGGGGAGCTGTTTTTT. The encoded protein is CASSTINTGELFF. The full variable domain, with the rest looked up from reference TRBV19 and TRBJ2-2, is DGGITQSPKYLFRKEGQNVTLSCEQNLNHDAMYWYRQDPGQGLRLIYYSQIVNDFQKGDIAEGYSVSREKKESFPLTVTSAQKNPTAFYLCASSTINTGELFFGEGSRLTVL.

The CDR3 sequence: CASSLGQEDNQPQHF. CDR3 coding DNA: TGTGCCAGCAGCTTAGGCCAGGAGGACAATCAGCCCCAGCATTTT. The rearrangement links TRBV7-9 to TRBJ1-5; D is ambiguous. This CDR3 is 15 amino acids long. The V gene lost 1 base and the J gene lost 3 bases, with 10 bases spanning the gap. Per the germline V gene, CDR1 is SEHNR and CDR2 is FQNEAQ (reference sequence). Filled out from reference TRBV7-9 and TRBJ1-5, the complete variable domain reads DTGVSQNPRHKITKRGQNVTFRCDPISEHNRLYWYRQTLGQGPEFLTYFQNEAQLEKSRLLSDRFSAERPKGSFSTLEIQRTEQGDSAMYLCASSLGQEDNQPQHFGDGTRLSIL.

The chain uses TRBV6-6 and TRBJ2-1; 7 bases are a match to TRBD2. Trimming removed 5 bases from V and 0 bases from J; junction bases left unmatched: 7. Germline V gives CDR1 MNHNY, CDR2 SVGAGI (reference sequence). The CDR3 length is 16 residues. The CDR3 sequence is CASSTGGGSSYNEQFF. The CDR3 DNA is TGTGCCAGCAGTACAGGCGGGGGAAGCTCCTACAATGAGCAGTTCTTC.

The chain joins TRBV10-3 to TRBJ1-1, with D perhaps TRBD1 (6 bases). Trimming pared 4 bases from V and 5 bases from J, leaving 11 bases between. The CDR3 contains 13 residues. Germline assignment: CDR1 ENHRY and CDR2 SYGVKD. The CDR3 region is CAISVRQETEAFF. The CDR3 region has the DNA TGTGCCATCAGTGTACGACAGGAAACTGAAGCTTTCTTT.

V and J are TRBV7-9 and TRBJ2-5; D remains ambiguous. The length of the CDR3 is 15 residues. The germline gives CDR1 SEHNR, CDR2 FQNEAQ (reference sequence). V was pared by 1 base and J by 0 bases, with 9 bases between. In DNA form, the CDR3 reads TGTGCCAGCAGCTTAGGTGTCACAAACCAAGAGACCCAGTACTTC. Protein sequence: CASSLGVTNQETQYF.

The rearrangement joins TRBV27 to TRBJ2-3; perhaps TRBD2 as D (5 bases). V was trimmed by 7 bases and J by 2 bases, leaving 16 bases between them. This CDR3 spans 15 amino acids. Germline V lookup: CDR1 MNHEY, CDR2 SMNVEV (reference sequence). This CDR3 reads CASTLSGRHTDTQYF. The DNA of the CDR3 is TGTGCCAGCACCCTCAGCGGACGCCACACAGATACGCAGTATTTT.

J is TRBJ2-6 and V is TRBV7-9; 9 positions agree with TRBD1. The germline V gene has CDR1 SEHNR and CDR2 FQNEAQ (reference sequence). J lost 2 bases, V lost 5 bases, and 7 bases had no gene match. The CDR3 contains 17 residues. The CDR3: CASSMGQGLAGANVLTF. The CDR3 bases are TGTGCCAGCAGCATGGGACAGGGCCTCGCTGGGGCCAACGTCCTGACTTTC.

This chain connects TRBV5-1 to TRBJ2-3; D is undetermined. CDR3 size: 15 residues. Trimming removed 2 bases from V and 2 bases from J, with 12 bases in between. Germline values: CDR1 SGHRS, CDR2 YFSETQ. For the CDR3, the DNA is TGCGCCAGCAGCTTTCAGGCTGGCCTCACAGATACGCAGTATTTT. This sequence encodes CASSFQAGLTDTQYF.

V usage is TRBV5-5 and J usage is TRBJ1-6, with 7 nucleotides matching TRBD1. The CDR3 is 14 residues long. Germline trimming cut 4 bases from V and 7 bases from J; bases unmatched to any gene: 5. The germline CDR1 and CDR2 sequences are SGHKS and YYEKEE (reference sequence). As DNA, the CDR3 is TGTGCCAGCAGCCCCGGGACAGACAATTCACCCCTCCACTTT. Protein sequence: CASSPGTDNSPLHF.

CDR3 DNA sequence: TGTGCCAGCAGCCGTTCCCAGTACGAGCAGTACTTC. Its translation is CASSRSQYEQYF. The genes are TRBV13 and TRBJ2-7; D unclear. Trimming removed 5 bases at V and 4 bases at J, with 9 bases between. This CDR3 region has 12 residues. The germline CDR1 and CDR2 sequences are PRHDT and FYEKMQ (reference sequence).

The chain carries TRBV12-5 and TRBJ2-5, with D perhaps matching TRBD2 (5 bases). Germline V gives CDR1 LGHNT, CDR2 FRNRAP. V lost 1 base and J lost 1, with 10 bases in between. The CDR3 consists of 15 residues. The CDR3 region is CASGLGELIQETQYF. CDR3 sequence (DNA): TGTGCTAGTGGTTTGGGGGAGTTAATCCAAGAGACCCAGTACTTC.

The V and J genes are TRBV3-1 (or the pseudogene TRBV3-2) and TRBJ1-1, with no clear D. The V gene's germline CDR1 is LGHDT and CDR2 YNNKEL (reference sequence). V was cut by 2 bases and J by 1 base, with 8 bases left in between. The CDR3 totals 14 residues. In DNA form, the CDR3 reads TGTGCCAGCAGCCAACTAGGCAGGAACACTGAAGCTTTCTTT. This translates into CASSQLGRNTEAFF.

The V gene is TRBV6-2 or TRBV6-3, the J gene TRBJ2-4, with 7 bases matching TRBD2. J was trimmed by 0 bases and V by 2 bases; bases with no gene match: 4. Germline V CDR1 and CDR2: MNHEY, SVGEGT. The CDR3 has 16 residues. CDR3: CASSYGRELAKNIQYF. DNA of the CDR3: TGTGCCAGCAGTTACGGGAGGGAACTAGCCAAAAACATTCAGTACTTC.

Only one count was recorded for this clone. The V gene is TRBV6-5, the J gene TRBJ1-1; TRBD1 is a possible D gene (6 bases). The CDR3 spans 15 residues. The V end lost 5 bases, the J end lost 1 base, and 14 bases lay between the germline ends. The V gene's germline CDR1 is MNHEY and CDR2 SVGAGI. The CDR3 DNA sequence: TGTGCCAGCAGTCCAGGACAGAAAAAGAACACTGAAGCTTTCTTT. Amino acids: CASSPGQKKNTEAFF.

V and J are TRBV24-1 and TRBJ2-1; 8 bases agree with TRBD1. Germline V lookup: CDR1 KGHDR, CDR2 SFDVKD. The ends lost 2 bases at V and 13 bases at J; junction bases unmatched: 6. The CDR3 is 13 amino acids. The CDR3 sequence is CATSDSRTGHQFF. The CDR3 nucleotides are TGTGCCACCAGTGATTCGAGGACAGGGCACCAGTTCTTC.

The gene calls are TRBV11-2 and TRBJ2-1, with D possibly matching TRBD2 (5 bases). Trimming pared 1 base from V and 1 base from J, leaving 8 bases between. CDR1 and CDR2 (germline): SGHAT, FQNNGV. This CDR3 contains 15 residues. This CDR3 reads CASSLGPGSYNEQFF. The CDR3 bases are TGTGCCAGCAGCTTAGGGCCGGGGTCCTACAATGAGCAGTTCTTC.

The chain employs TRBV11-3 and TRBJ2-5; TRBD2 matches at 7 bases. CDR1 and CDR2 (germline): SGHNT, YENEEA. V shed 1 base, J shed 4 bases, and the junction held 3 bases outside the gene matches. This CDR3 contains 14 residues. Here the CDR3 reads CASSLVSSGETQYF. DNA of the CDR3: TGTGCCAGCAGCTTAGTGTCTAGCGGAGAGACCCAGTACTTC.

This clone has a handful of counts. V usage is TRBV5-1 and J usage is TRBJ1-1, with D tentatively TRBD1 (5 bases). Trimming removed 0 bases from V and 0 bases from J, with 12 bases in between. Germline CDR1 reads SGHRS; CDR2 reads YFSETQ. The CDR3 contains 16 residues. This CDR3 is CASSLGRGDMNTEAFF. In DNA, the CDR3 is TGCGCCAGCAGCTTGGGTAGGGGCGACATGAACACTGAAGCTTTCTTT.

V is TRBV5-4 and J is TRBJ2-5; 16 bases align to TRBD2. Germline trimming cut 4 bases from V and 6 bases from J; bases unmatched to any gene: 9. This CDR3 comprises 17 residues. Germline loops: CDR1 SGHNT, CDR2 YYREEE (reference sequence). The CDR3 loop reads CASSDGTSGRATQTQYF. The CDR3, as DNA: TGTGCCAGCAGCGACGGGACTAGCGGGAGGGCCACACAGACCCAGTACTTC.

This clone has only one observation. The rearrangement joins TRBV6-5 to TRBJ1-2; D is unresolved. The germline V gene encodes CDR1 MNHEY and CDR2 SVGAGI. With 7 bases removed from V and 0 bases from J, the gap between germline ends came to 12 bases. CDR3 length: 14 amino acids. Written as DNA, the CDR3 is TGTGCCAGCACCTACGCGGCAGCTAACTATGGCTACACCTTC. Its translation: CASTYAAANYGYTF.

J is TRBJ2-7 and V is TRBV12-5; 7 bases map to TRBD1. This CDR3 contains 14 residues. V was clipped by 2 bases and J by 3 bases; unmatched bases: 4. Germline CDR1 and CDR2: LGHNT and FRNRAP. The CDR3 nucleotides read TGTGCTAGTGGTTTGCAAGGGGGCCGCTACGAGCAGTACTTC. This translates into CASGLQGGRYEQYF.

This clone was picked up one time. CDR3 residues: CASSEYGARYF. In DNA form, the CDR3 reads TGTGCCAGCAGTGAATATGGGGCCAGGTACTTC. The chain combines TRBV2 with TRBJ2-7; D possibly corresponds to TRBD1 (5 bases). The germline gives CDR1 SNHLY, CDR2 FYNNEI. CDR3 length: 11 amino acids. V shed 2 bases and J shed 12 bases, with 11 bases lying between them.

Details on this clone: Different DNA sequences within this sample yield the same CDR3. The genes are TRBV6-5 and TRBJ2-7, with a tentative D call TRBD1 (6 bases). The CDR3 length is 14 residues. V was pared by 0 bases and J by 4 bases, with 10 bases between. Looked up from germline, CDR1 is MNHEY and CDR2 is SVGAGI. CDR3 loop: CASSYSGGTYEQYF. CDR3 sequence (DNA): TGTGCCAGCAGTTACTCAGGGGGAACTTACGAGCAGTACTTC.